The clone carrying this T cell receptor (beta chain) showed up just a few times. Its cognate antigen is unknown. Template material for TCR beta VDJ and CDR3 profiling consisted of genomic DNA. One entry per CDR3 protein results from TCRdb running MiXCR on the reads. Among fewer than 85,000 distinct CDR3 sequences listed, about 70% were seen once. Per the germline V gene, CDR1 is DFQATT and CDR2 is SNEGSKA (reference sequence). V was cut by 5 bases and J by 6 bases, with 10 bases left in between. CDR3 length equals 11 residues. The data were obtained in a study of CD8+CD57+ T cells in acquired aplastic anemia. Looking at the study overall: The average for DNA from sorted CD4+ and CD8+ cells was approximately 3.2 ug. Study findings and constraints: Approximately 30 CD8+ CDR3 sequences were shared between patients and controls.

The authors sequenced patients whose flow cytometry had shown CD8+CD57+ cell expansion. The study sampled blood from patients who had received no therapy. The sequencing sample was made of sorted CD4+, CD8+, or CD8+CD57+ T cells (not recorded which) from PBMCs. The rearrangement uses TRBV20-1 and TRBJ1-2; no clear D gene. This TCR was sampled from a human donor with aplastic anemia. This chain's CDR3 is CSAPPRHGYTF. Written as DNA, the CDR3 is TGCAGTGCTCCGCCACGACATGGCTACACCTTC.